Below, 27 T cell receptor beta chains from the same sample are listed, as sequenced in a study of T cells after posttransplantation cyclophosphamide. Assay: immunoSEQ multiplex PCR; the TCRdb copy retains only in-frame clones and omits some. The repertoire has about 6,800 clones, roughly nine tenths of them found once; the top ten carry roughly an eighth. Cyclophosphamide on days +3 and +4 followed busulfan-fludarabine conditioning and a marrow graft. This material consisted of PBMCs, taken roughly 190 weeks after allogeneic stem cell transplant with posttransplant cyclophosphamide. The receptors were gathered from a female patient in her 50s who received an allogeneic stem cell transplant from a related donor, was CMV-positive, and had no GVHD. The T cells may partly be graft donor cells.

The chain is built from TRBV9 and TRBJ2-3; a possible D gene is TRBD2 (6 bases). The CDR3 has 14 amino acids. The germline V and J ends were trimmed by 1 base and 2 bases, with 8 bases remaining between them. The germline V gene encodes CDR1 SGDLS and CDR2 YYNGEE. The CDR3 loop reads CASSVRGDTDTQYF. The DNA of the CDR3 is TGTGCCAGCAGCGTACGCGGGGACACAGATACGCAGTATTTT.

This clone was seen only a few times. The chain employs TRBV2 and TRBJ2-1, with TRBD2 matching over 14 bases. The CDR3 runs 18 residues. The trim removed 7 bases at V and 0 bases at J, leaving 8 bases unmatched. Per germline, CDR1 SNHLY and CDR2 FYNNEI. CDR3 sequence: CASTGTSGRRSSYNEQFF. In DNA form, the CDR3 reads TGTGCCAGCACTGGGACTAGCGGGAGAAGGAGCTCCTACAATGAGCAGTTCTTC. Using reference TRBV2 and TRBJ2-1 for the parts outside the CDR3, the full variable domain is EPEVTQTPSHQVTQMGQEVILRCVPISNHLYFYWYRQILGQKVEFLVSFYNNEISEKSEIFDDQFSVERPDGSNFTLKIRSTKLEDSAMYFCASTGTSGRRSSYNEQFFGPGTRLTVL.

The V call is TRBV7-7, the J call TRBJ2-3; 9 bases align to TRBD1. CDR1 SSHAT and CDR2 FNYEAQ come from the germline V gene (reference sequence). V dropped 6 bases and J dropped 7; count of bases not matched to a gene: 8. The CDR3 consists of 14 residues. The CDR3: CASSPTGGAHTQYF. The CDR3 DNA follows: TGTGCCAGCAGTCCAACAGGGGGCGCTCATACGCAGTATTTT.

This chain uses TRBV29-1 with TRBJ1-3; TRBD1 agrees at 8 bases. This CDR3 has 16 residues. CDR1 SQVTM and CDR2 ANQGSEA come from the germline V gene. The V gene end was trimmed by 2 bases and the J gene end by 1 base; junction bases not matched to a gene: 7. This CDR3 is CSVETAQGASGNTIYF. In DNA, the CDR3 is TGCAGCGTTGAAACCGCCCAGGGGGCATCTGGAAACACCATATATTTT.

V gene TRBV19 combines with J gene TRBJ2-7; 7 bases match TRBD1. J was trimmed by 6 bases and V by 7 bases; bases with no gene match: 9. The germline CDR1 and CDR2 sequences are LNHDA and SQIVND (reference sequence). The CDR3 consists of 13 residues. The DNA for the CDR3 is TGTGCCAGTACAAAATCACAGGGGAGCGAGCAGTACTTC. Amino acids: CASTKSQGSEQYF. Based on the CDR3 plus reference TRBV19 and TRBJ2-7, the full variable domain is DGGITQSPKYLFRKEGQNVTLSCEQNLNHDAMYWYRQDPGQGLRLIYYSQIVNDFQKGDIAEGYSVSREKKESFPLTVTSAQKNPTAFYLCASTKSQGSEQYFGPGTRLTVT.

The chain recombines TRBV5-4 with TRBJ2-1; 10 positions match TRBD2. The CDR3 loop spans 15 amino acids. V lost 5 bases to trimming and J lost 4 bases; unmatched junction nucleotides: 6. Per germline, CDR1 SGHNT and CDR2 YYREEE (reference sequence). The chain's CDR3 is CASRPGTSVYNEQFF. The CDR3 nucleotides read TGTGCCAGCAGACCCGGGACTAGCGTATACAATGAGCAGTTCTTC.

The chain joins TRBV28 to TRBJ1-1; a weak D match, TRBD1 (5 bases). Between the trimmed V and J ends, which lost 9 bases and 4 bases, there was a span of 15 bases. Germline V lookup: CDR1 MDHEN, CDR2 SYDVKM. This CDR3 contains 13 residues. The CDR3 DNA is TGTGCCAGTACATTTGGGGGAGGCACTGAAGCTTTCTTT. It is translated as CASTFGGGTEAFF.

This sequence joins TRBV2 and TRBJ2-2, with 8 bases that match TRBD2. V shed 11 bases and J 7 bases; nucleotides not matched to a gene: 9. This CDR3 comprises 13 residues. CDR1 is SNHLY, CDR2 FYNNEI, per germline. CDR3 loop: CADGAGVGGELFF. The CDR3 region has the DNA TGTGCCGACGGAGCGGGAGTGGGCGGGGAGCTGTTTTTT.

This chain links TRBV19 with TRBJ1-5; tentative D call: TRBD1 (6 bases). V gave up 7 bases and J gave up 7 bases, with 23 bases separating them. Germline V gene data show CDR1 as LNHDA and CDR2 as SQIVND (reference sequence). The CDR3 length is 16 residues. The CDR3 loop reads CASIPRSGAGGQPQHF. The CDR3 DNA is TGTGCCAGTATCCCAAGGTCAGGGGCCGGAGGCCAGCCCCAGCATTTT.

This chain links TRBV7-3 with TRBJ2-5, with 7 positions matching TRBD2. The CDR3 loop spans 15 amino acids. Germline V gene sequence: CDR1 SGHTA, CDR2 FQGTGA. With 5 bases clipped from V and 2 bases from J, the junction kept 8 bases outside the gene matches. CDR3 sequence reads: CASSRRGGEQETQYF. In nucleotides, the CDR3 is TGTGCCAGCAGCCGCCGTGGGGGGGAACAAGAGACCCAGTACTTC. Filled out from reference TRBV7-3 and TRBJ2-5, the complete variable domain reads GAGVSQTPSNKVTEKGKYVELRCDPISGHTALYWYRQSLGQGPEFLIYFQGTGAADDSGLPNDRFFAVRPEGSVSTLKIQRTERGDSAVYLCASSRRGGEQETQYFGPGTRLLVL.

The chain joins TRBV7-6 to TRBJ2-5; D gene unclear. Trimming cost V 3 bases and J 2 bases, with 7 bases left between them. This CDR3 has 13 amino acids. Germline V gene lookup returns CDR1 SGHVS and CDR2 FNYEAQ. CDR3 in DNA: TGTGCCAGCAGCTTGACACTGCAAGAGACCCAGTACTTC. The encoded protein is CASSLTLQETQYF.

The chain couples TRBV10-3 to TRBJ2-7; unclear D gene. Looked up from germline, CDR1 is ENHRY and CDR2 is SYGVKD. Trimming removed 7 bases from V and 5 bases from J, with 15 bases in between. The CDR3 sequence is 13 residues long. The CDR3 sequence is CAINNGPADEQYF. DNA for the CDR3: TGTGCCATCAATAACGGCCCGGCGGACGAGCAGTACTTC.

The chain joins TRBV19 to TRBJ1-2; the D gene is possibly TRBD1 (5 bases). V was pared by 5 bases and J by 8 bases, with 21 bases between. The V gene's germline CDR1 is LNHDA and CDR2 SQIVND (reference sequence). The CDR3 contains 15 residues. In nucleotides, the CDR3 is TGTGCCAGTAGTTTAGCCCGAGGACAAAGGGGCGGCTACACCTTC. Translating gives CASSLARGQRGGYTF.

This chain connects TRBV15 to TRBJ1-5; D might be TRBD1 (6 bases). The CDR3 runs to 15 residues. V lost 0 bases to trimming and J lost 6 bases, with 12 bases between them. CDR1 and CDR2 (germline): LNHNV, YYDKDF (reference sequence). The CDR3 spells CATSRDWGGGQPQHF. CDR3 bases: TGTGCCACCAGCAGAGATTGGGGGGGCGGTCAGCCCCAGCATTTT.

The chain has TRBV21-1 and TRBJ2-5; the table's TRBD1 call for D was not verified on the DNA. TRBV21-1 is recorded as a pseudogene. The CDR3 has 17 amino acids. CDR3 sequence: CASSSPTRGVRRETQYF. The CDR3 bases are TGTGCCAGCAGCAGTCCAACCAGGGGAGTCCGCAGAGAGACCCAGTACTTC.

About this clone: The junction does not match germline at one end; this may be a read error. The chain combines TRBV30 with TRBJ1-2; TRBD1 might be the D (6 bases). Germline V lookup: CDR1 GTSNPN, CDR2 SVGIG (reference sequence). The CDR3 is 14 residues long. Here the CDR3 reads CSWNQLTGSDGYTF. Here the CDR3 DNA reads TGTTCCTGGAACCAGCTTACAGGGTCCGATGGCTACACCTTC.

The rearrangement links TRBV2 to TRBJ2-5, with a weak D call TRBD1 (5 bases). Germline V lookup: CDR1 SNHLY, CDR2 FYNNEI. The germline V and J ends were trimmed by 5 bases and 1 base, with 14 bases remaining between them. The CDR3 covers 15 residues. The CDR3 protein is CASSMAGSGQETQYF. Here the CDR3 DNA reads TGTGCCAGCAGTATGGCAGGGTCCGGCCAAGAGACCCAGTACTTC.

This chain uses TRBV5-4 with TRBJ2-1; 10 bases map to TRBD2. The J segment lost 8 bases and the V segment lost 2 bases, leaving 7 bases of the junction unmatched. The CDR3 covers 15 residues. The germline V gene has CDR1 SGHNT and CDR2 YYREEE (reference sequence). The CDR3 DNA sequence: TGTGCCAGCAGCTTAGCGGGAGGGAGGTGGGATGAGCAGTTCTTC. This translates into CASSLAGGRWDEQFF.

V is TRBV5-3 and J is TRBJ2-1; 8 nucleotides line up with TRBD2. TRBV5-3 falls under the ORF class, with uncertain function. V was pared by 4 bases and J by 3 bases, with 9 bases of the junction left unmatched. The CDR3 is 16 residues long. For the CDR3, the DNA is TGTGCCAGAAGCCCCCGGGAAGCGGGGGACTACAATGAGCAGTTCTTC. This gives the protein CARSPREAGDYNEQFF.

The chain is built from TRBV5-1 and TRBJ2-3; 7 bases agree with TRBD2. Germline assignment: CDR1 SGHRS and CDR2 YFSETQ. CDR3 length: 15 residues. V lost 3 bases, J lost 2 bases, and 6 bases stayed unmatched. The CDR3 DNA reads TGCGCCAGCAGCTCCAGCGGGATAAACACAGATACGCAGTATTTT. It translates to CASSSSGINTDTQYF. The variable domain in full, completed from reference TRBV5-1 and TRBJ2-3, reads KAGVTQTPRYLIKTRGQQVTLSCSPISGHRSVSWYQQTPGQGLQFLFEYFSETQRNKGNFPGRFSGRQFSNSRSEMNVSTLELGDSALYLCASSSSGINTDTQYFGPGTRLTVL.

The chain uses TRBV9 and TRBJ2-7, with 11 bases matching TRBD1. Germline V gene sequence: CDR1 SGDLS, CDR2 YYNGEE. The CDR3 has 16 amino acids. J was trimmed by 6 bases and V by 4 bases; bases with no gene match: 12. The CDR3 coding sequence is TGTGCCAGCAGCAAACAACTGTGGGGGACAGGGGGCGAGCAGTACTTC. It encodes CASSKQLWGTGGEQYF. Complete variable domain (other parts from reference TRBV9 and TRBJ2-7): DSGVTQTPKHLITATGQRVTLRCSPRSGDLSVYWYQQSLDQGLQFLIQYYNGEERAKGNILERFSAQQFPDLHSELNLSSLELGDSALYFCASSKQLWGTGGEQYFGPGTRLTVT.

This chain connects TRBV6-6 to TRBJ1-4; 9 nucleotides match TRBD1. Germline lookup yields CDR1 MNHNY and CDR2 SVGAGI (reference sequence). This CDR3 has 13 residues. With V trimmed by 11 bases and J by 8 bases, 9 bases remained unmatched. The CDR3 sequence is CAGGTGQDEKLFF. CDR3 in DNA: TGTGCCGGGGGGACAGGGCAGGACGAAAAACTGTTTTTT.

The J gene is TRBJ2-1, the V gene TRBV7-9; the match to TRBD2 covers 13 bases. Germline V gene sequence: CDR1 SEHNR, CDR2 FQNEAQ (reference sequence). The junction had 3 bases not matched to a gene; V was cut back by 5 bases and J by 2 bases. There are 16 residues in the CDR3. The DNA of the CDR3 is TGTGCCAGCAGCGCCGGGACTAGCGGGGCCTACAATGAGCAGTTCTTC. It codes for CASSAGTSGAYNEQFF. Complete variable domain (other parts from reference TRBV7-9 and TRBJ2-1): DTGVSQNPRHKITKRGQNVTFRCDPISEHNRLYWYRQTLGQGPEFLTYFQNEAQLEKSRLLSDRFSAERPKGSFSTLEIQRTEQGDSAMYLCASSAGTSGAYNEQFFGPGTRLTVL.

The chain links TRBV7-6 to TRBJ1-4, with 7 bases fitting TRBD1. CDR1 SGHVS and CDR2 FNYEAQ come from the germline V gene. This CDR3 is built from 14 residues. J was trimmed by 4 bases and V by 6 bases; bases with no gene match: 5. CDR3 sequence reads: CASRRGQFNEKLFF. CDR3 DNA: TGTGCCAGCAGACGGGGACAGTTTAATGAAAAACTGTTTTTT.

V is TRBV25-1 and J is TRBJ1-1; TRBD1 is a possible D gene (5 bases). The CDR3 loop spans 15 amino acids. Germline V gene sequence: CDR1 MGHDK, CDR2 SYGVNS. V dropped 2 bases and J dropped 1 base, with 11 bases sitting between them. CDR3 coding DNA: TGTGCCAGCAGTGAACAGGGACTTTCGAACACTGAAGCTTTCTTT. Amino acid sequence: CASSEQGLSNTEAFF.

This clone was picked up one time. The chain employs TRBV27 and TRBJ1-1; TRBD1 agrees at 7 bases. This CDR3 spans 13 amino acids. Germline loops: CDR1 MNHEY, CDR2 SMNVEV (reference sequence). After removal of 7 bases from V and 5 bases from J, the junction contained 7 bases not matched to a gene. The CDR3 DNA reads TGTGCCAGCAAGACAGGGTGGGGGACTGAAGCTTTCTTT. Amino acid sequence: CASKTGWGTEAFF.

The chain uses TRBV7-9 and TRBJ2-7, with 8 bases matching TRBD1. Germline CDR1 SEHNR, CDR2 FQNEAQ (reference sequence). The CDR3 length is 16 residues. J lost 5 bases, V lost 5 bases, and 14 bases had no gene match. CDR3 amino acids: CASSQRTGFLSDEQYF. The CDR3 DNA reads TGTGCCAGCAGCCAGAGGACAGGGTTTTTGTCCGACGAGCAGTACTTC.